This T cell receptor (beta chain) was sequenced in a study of T cell responses to AZD1222 COVID-19 vaccine. This CDR3 comprises 14 residues. V lost 4 bases to trimming and J lost 5 bases; unmatched junction nucleotides: 5. Germline V gene sequence: CDR1 SEHNR, CDR2 FQNEAQ (reference sequence). Assay: immunoSEQ multiplex PCR; the TCRdb copy retains only in-frame clones and omits some. Of 170,000 or so clones detected, approximately 93% appear once; the ten largest clones hold around 0.96%. The chain is built from TRBV7-9 and TRBJ1-2, with 9 positions matching TRBD1. The receptor was derived from an adult in good health. The specimen was peripheral blood, collected on day 0 of AZD1222 vaccination. The CDR3 is CASSWGQGAYGYTF. As DNA, the CDR3 is TGTGCCAGCAGCTGGGGACAGGGAGCGTATGGCTACACCTTC. Supplemented by reference TRBV7-9 and TRBJ1-2, the full variable domain reads DTGVSQNPRHKITKRGQNVTFRCDPISEHNRLYWYRQTLGQGPEFLTYFQNEAQLEKSRLLSDRFSAERPKGSFSTLEIQRTEQGDSAMYLCASSWGQGAYGYTFGSGTRLTVV.